The 24 T cell receptor beta chains listed next were all sequenced from one sample in a study of cytomegalovirus exposure and HLA in healthy donors. The PCR was carried out with 60 Vbeta primers and 13 Jbeta primers. Produced via immunoSEQ multiplex PCR; TCRdb's table is partial and in-frame only. Of roughly 150,000 clones listed, roughly 87% were seen once; the top ten hold around 5.4%. Sequenced: PBMCs. The source is a man aged 25 to 40 in good health and CMV-seropositive.

J is TRBJ2-3 and V is TRBV9, with a possible D match to TRBD1 (5 bases). The germline CDR1 and CDR2 sequences are SGDLS and YYNGEE. The V and J ends lost 2 bases and 2 bases respectively, with 12 bases between them. CDR3 length: 15 amino acids. CDR3: CASSVWQGPTDTQYF. CDR3 DNA sequence: TGTGCCAGCAGCGTTTGGCAGGGTCCCACAGATACGCAGTATTTT. The whole variable domain, remainder taken from reference TRBV9 and TRBJ2-3, is DSGVTQTPKHLITATGQRVTLRCSPRSGDLSVYWYQQSLDQGLQFLIQYYNGEERAKGNILERFSAQQFPDLHSELNLSSLELGDSALYFCASSVWQGPTDTQYFGPGTRLTVL.

This sequence joins TRBV7-2 and TRBJ1-4; 9 bases match TRBD1. Germline V CDR1 and CDR2: SGHTA, FQGNSA. V lost 5 bases, J lost 6 bases, and 4 bases stayed unmatched. The CDR3 is made up of 14 amino acids. In DNA form, the CDR3 reads TGTGCCAGCAGCCAGACAGGGGGTTATGAAAAACTGTTTTTT. Residues: CASSQTGGYEKLFF.

V and J are TRBV2 and TRBJ1-3; TRBD1 aligns across 10 bases. CDR1 and CDR2 (germline): SNHLY, FYNNEI. There are 17 residues in the CDR3. After removal of 6 bases from V and 4 bases from J, the junction contained 12 bases not matched to a gene. CDR3: CASRHEGQGTSGNTIYF. CDR3 DNA: TGTGCCAGCAGACACGAGGGACAGGGGACTTCGGGAAACACCATATATTTT.

The V and J genes are TRBV7-9 and TRBJ1-4; 7 nucleotides line up with TRBD1. This CDR3 contains 14 residues. V lost 4 bases, J lost 6 bases, and 5 bases stayed unmatched. CDR1 and CDR2 (germline): SEHNR, FQNEAQ (reference sequence). CDR3 sequence: CASSSHRGYEKLFF. The DNA for the CDR3 is TGTGCCAGCAGCTCCCACAGGGGTTATGAAAAACTGTTTTTT.

This chain uses TRBV10-2 with TRBJ2-5; D unresolved. The CDR3 consists of 13 residues. V was pared by 2 bases and J by 3 bases, with 7 bases between. Germline CDR1 is WSHSY and CDR2 is SAAADI. Here the CDR3 reads CASSEGPEETQYF. The DNA of the CDR3 is TGCGCCAGCAGTGAGGGGCCCGAAGAGACCCAGTACTTC.

This clone occurred a few times. J is TRBJ2-2 and V is TRBV23-1; D ambiguous. TRBV23-1 is recorded as an ORF, its role being uncertain. The CDR3 spans 16 residues. V was clipped by 2 bases and J by 4 bases, with 14 bases between them. CDR3 protein: CASSQHRDTFTGELFF. CDR3 coding DNA: TGCGCCAGCAGTCAACACCGTGACACCTTCACCGGGGAGCTGTTTTTT.

This chain links TRBV28 with TRBJ2-3; D not certain. The CDR3 totals 13 residues. V was cut by 5 bases and J by 6 bases, with 12 bases left in between. In germline, CDR1 is MDHEN, CDR2 SYDVKM. The CDR3 here is CASSLSPSDTQYF. CDR3 nucleotides: TGTGCCAGCAGTCTCTCGCCTAGTGATACGCAGTATTTT.

This clone was recorded once. This chain uses TRBV7-2 with TRBJ2-1, with 8 bases that match TRBD2. The CDR3 spans 14 residues. The V segment lost 6 bases and the J segment 1 base; nucleotides outside the gene matches: 2. The V gene's germline CDR1 is SGHTA and CDR2 FQGNSA. CDR3 bases: TGTGCCAGCAGGGCGGGGGGTTCCTACAATGAGCAGTTCTTC. Protein sequence: CASRAGGSYNEQFF.

The chain carries TRBV5-1 and TRBJ1-2; unclear D gene. V was pared by 4 bases and J by 6 bases, with 13 bases between. Germline V lookup: CDR1 SGHRS, CDR2 YFSETQ. The CDR3 totals 13 residues. The CDR3 spells CASSGRPLDGYTF. The CDR3 DNA sequence: TGCGCCAGCAGCGGCCGTCCTCTGGATGGCTACACCTTC.

The chain has TRBV19 and TRBJ2-2, with D possibly matching TRBD1 (5 bases). The CDR3 length is 15 residues. The V gene's germline CDR1 is LNHDA and CDR2 SQIVND (reference sequence). V lost 7 bases to trimming and J lost 3 bases, with 15 bases between them. CDR3 in amino acids: CASKRGSGDTGELFF. CDR3 in DNA: TGTGCCAGTAAAAGGGGTTCTGGTGACACCGGGGAGCTGTTTTTT.

The chain uses TRBV19 and TRBJ2-3; D is perhaps TRBD1 (5 bases). Trimming stripped 1 base from V and 2 bases from J, with 10 bases between. The CDR3 loop spans 15 amino acids. The germline V gene has CDR1 LNHDA and CDR2 SQIVND (reference sequence). In DNA, the CDR3 is TGTGCCAGTAGTATAGGTCAGGGCTACACAGATACGCAGTATTTT. It codes for CASSIGQGYTDTQYF.

This chain connects TRBV5-1 to TRBJ2-5; TRBD1 is a possible D gene (6 bases). Germline V gene data show CDR1 as SGHRS and CDR2 as YFSETQ. The CDR3 is made up of 14 amino acids. Trimming stripped 2 bases from V and 2 bases from J, with 10 bases between. The CDR3 coding sequence is TGCGCCAGCAGCTTAGACAGGTTACAAGAGACCCAGTACTTC. This sequence encodes CASSLDRLQETQYF. The whole variable domain, filled in from reference TRBV5-1 and TRBJ2-5, reads KAGVTQTPRYLIKTRGQQVTLSCSPISGHRSVSWYQQTPGQGLQFLFEYFSETQRNKGNFPGRFSGRQFSNSRSEMNVSTLELGDSALYLCASSLDRLQETQYFGPGTRLLVL.

This chain connects TRBV5-8 to TRBJ2-1, with 7 bases matching TRBD1. From germline, CDR1 is SGHTS and CDR2 YDEGEE. After removal of 2 bases from V and 7 bases from J, the junction contained 6 bases not matched to a gene. This CDR3 spans 14 amino acids. The CDR3 protein is CASSFPGTVNEQFF. CDR3 sequence (DNA): TGTGCCAGCAGCTTCCCCGGGACAGTGAATGAGCAGTTCTTC.

The gene calls are TRBV29-1 and TRBJ2-5, with 7 bases lining up with TRBD1. The CDR3 runs 15 residues. Germline CDR1 SQVTM, CDR2 ANQGSEA. The junction had 12 bases not matched to a gene; V was cut back by 6 bases and J by 2 bases. DNA for the CDR3: TGCAGCGTACTACCCGACAGGGTACGACAAGAGACCCAGTACTTC. It encodes CSVLPDRVRQETQYF.

The chain has TRBV7-2 and TRBJ1-2; 12 nucleotides align to TRBD1. The CDR3 runs 15 residues. V was pared by 5 bases and J by 7 bases, with 8 bases of the junction left unmatched. Looked up from germline, CDR1 is SGHTA and CDR2 is FQGNSA. The DNA of the CDR3 is TGTGCCAGCAGCCGAAAGGGACAGGGGGCGCCTGGCTACACCTTC. Residues: CASSRKGQGAPGYTF.

This clone was seen once. The chain recombines TRBV18 with TRBJ1-5; the match to TRBD1 covers 9 bases. CDR3 size: 15 residues. Germline V gene lookup returns CDR1 KGHSH and CDR2 LQKENI. V shed 3 bases, J shed 6 bases, and the junction held 6 bases outside the gene matches. CDR3 region: CASSPGQGIGQPQHF. The CDR3 nucleotides read TGTGCCAGCTCACCGGGACAGGGAATTGGTCAGCCCCAGCATTTT.

This clone was seen just once. The chain's CDR3 is CASSSIRTDVAEKLFF. The CDR3 DNA sequence: TGTGCCAGCAGTTCCATAAGGACAGACGTTGCTGAAAAACTGTTTTTT. V usage is TRBV6-6 and J usage is TRBJ1-4; a possible D gene is TRBD1 (6 bases). V was clipped by 4 bases and J by 7 bases, with 19 bases between them. CDR1 is MNHNY, CDR2 SVGAGI, per germline (reference sequence). CDR3 length equals 16 residues.

The chain joins TRBV28 to TRBJ1-2; 7 bases align to TRBD1. Germline CDR1 and CDR2: MDHEN and SYDVKM. Germline trimming cut 7 bases from V and 6 bases from J; bases unmatched to any gene: 11. The CDR3 is made up of 14 amino acids. CDR3 nucleotides: TGTGCCAGCATTCAAGGGGGCGAAGTTGATGGCTACACCTTC. Protein product: CASIQGGEVDGYTF.

This clone was recorded once. This chain connects TRBV28 to TRBJ1-1; D gene unclear. The length of the CDR3 is 12 residues. The V end was cut by 3 bases, the J end by 3 bases, with 5 bases between. Per germline, CDR1 MDHEN and CDR2 SYDVKM. The CDR3 DNA is TGTGCCAGCAGTTTCCCCGACACTGAAGCTTTCTTT. Translated: CASSFPDTEAFF.

In regard to this clone: Other DNA sequences in the sample encode the same CDR3. The genes are TRBV7-9 and TRBJ1-1; D ambiguous. CDR3 length: 13 amino acids. Trimming took 1 base from V and 1 from J, leaving 4 bases between them. From germline, CDR1 is SEHNR and CDR2 FQNEAQ (reference sequence). The CDR3 region is CASSLGQNTEAFF. Written as DNA, the CDR3 is TGTGCCAGCAGCTTAGGACAGAACACTGAAGCTTTCTTT.

The J gene is TRBJ1-2, the V gene TRBV19; D call uncertain. This CDR3 has 14 residues. V lost 5 bases, J lost 4 bases, and 14 bases lay in between. CDR1 is LNHDA and CDR2 is SQIVND in the germline V gene (reference sequence). The CDR3 DNA reads as TGTGCCAGTAGTCCTAGCGAGGTGGGCTATGGCTACACCTTC. Its protein is CASSPSEVGYGYTF.

This rearrangement joins TRBV7-2 to TRBJ2-7, with 7 positions matching TRBD1. Germline V CDR1 and CDR2: SGHTA, FQGNSA. The CDR3 runs to 14 residues. The V and J ends lost 3 bases and 5 bases, in that order; junction bases with no gene match: 7. The CDR3 spells CASSFPRGTNEQYF. CDR3 bases: TGTGCCAGCAGCTTCCCCAGGGGGACCAACGAGCAGTACTTC.

This chain uses TRBV2 with TRBJ2-7; 7 bases align to TRBD1. V dropped 5 bases and J dropped 4; count of bases not matched to a gene: 2. Germline CDR1 and CDR2: SNHLY and FYNNEI. The CDR3 has 12 residues. The CDR3 nucleotides read TGTGCCAGCAGTCTACAGGGGTACGAGCAGTACTTC. This codes for CASSLQGYEQYF.

This clone was seen only a few times. The chain carries TRBV30 and TRBJ1-1; D might be TRBD1 (5 bases). Germline assignment: CDR1 GTSNPN and CDR2 SVGIG (reference sequence). CDR3 length: 14 amino acids. Trimming stripped 4 bases from V and 0 bases from J, with 12 bases between. CDR3 protein: CAWNPDILNTEAFF. The CDR3 nucleotides read TGTGCCTGGAACCCGGACATCTTGAACACTGAAGCTTTCTTT.